These 23 T cell receptor beta chains were sequenced from one sample in a study of T cells in Graves' hyperthyroidism and ophthalmopathy. Amplification of TCR beta CDR3 regions was performed using RNA transcripts as template. When the TCR CDR3 underwent first-round RT-PCR, the HTBI primer set was used. TCRdb analysed the multiplex PCR reads with MiXCR anew, one entry per CDR3 protein. The repertoire includes some 510,000 distinct CDR3 sequences, around 45% of them detected once, and about 7.9% sits in the top ten. Sequencing used peripheral blood or thyroid tissue (not recorded which). Receptors originate from a woman aged 18-29 years with Graves' hyperthyroidism.

The chain carries TRBV10-3 and TRBJ1-1; D gene uncertain. This CDR3 is built from 13 residues. The V end was cut by 3 bases, the J end by 1 base, with 6 bases between. Germline CDR1 is ENHRY and CDR2 is SYGVKD. The CDR3 bases are TGTGCCATCAGTGAAGGCGAGAACACTGAAGCTTTCTTT. Translation gives CAISEGENTEAFF.

To note about this clonotype: An end of the junction differs from the germline gene, which may be a read error. V and J are TRBV7-9 and TRBJ1-6; D is unresolved. CDR3 length: 14 amino acids. Germline V lookup: CDR1 SEHNR, CDR2 FQNEAQ (reference sequence). CDR3 residues: CASIPYDGDSPLHF. The CDR3 DNA is TGTGCCAGCATCCCGTATGATGGGGATTCACCCCTCCATTTT. Combining the CDR3 with reference TRBV7-9 and TRBJ1-6 gives the whole variable domain DTGVSQNPRHKITKRGQNVTFRCDPISEHNRLYWYRQTLGQGPEFLTYFQNEAQLEKSRLLSDRFSAERPKGSFSTLEIQRTEQGDSAMYLCASIPYDGDSPLHFGNGTRLTVT.

V gene TRBV2 combines with J gene TRBJ2-7; D may be TRBD1 (6 bases). Germline CDR1 is SNHLY and CDR2 is FYNNEI. The ends were cut back, 10 bases at V and 7 bases at J, with 26 bases in the middle. The CDR3 has 15 residues. The CDR3 nucleotides read TGTGCCACGTCCCGGGACACGGTTGAGGTTTCTGAGCAGTACTTC. It yields the protein CATSRDTVEVSEQYF.

This clonotype was seen a handful of times. J is TRBJ2-7 and V is TRBV7-9, with D possibly matching TRBD1 (7 bases). The germline V gene has CDR1 SEHNR and CDR2 FQNEAQ (reference sequence). V lost 5 bases and J 5 bases, leaving 10 bases between the germline ends. CDR3 length: 12 amino acids. The CDR3 DNA follows: TGTGCCAGCAGCATCAGGGGGGACGAGCAGTACTTC. Translation: CASSIRGDEQYF.

In the case of this clonotype: The germline gene is not matched at one end of the junction; a read error may be the cause. The V call is TRBV10-3, the J call TRBJ2-7; 13 nucleotides agree with TRBD2. Germline-derived CDR1 and CDR2 are ENHRY and SYGVKD. This CDR3 spans 14 amino acids. This CDR3 reads CASSETSGRDEQYF. The CDR3 DNA sequence: TGTGCCAGCAGTGAAACTAGCGGGAGGGACGAGCAGTACTTC.

This clonotype was detected only a few times. The chain uses TRBV7-9 and TRBJ2-5; TRBD1 agrees at 7 bases. V trimming: 5 bases; J trimming: 4 bases; junction bases outside the gene matches: 10. The CDR3 runs to 15 residues. Germline V gives CDR1 SEHNR, CDR2 FQNEAQ (reference sequence). In DNA form, the CDR3 reads TGTGCCAGCAGCCAAGATCCGACAGGGTCAGAGACCCAGTACTTC. Encoded protein: CASSQDPTGSETQYF.

This chain joins TRBV9 and TRBJ2-2, with D possibly being TRBD1 or TRBD2 (6 bases each). Germline CDR1 SGDLS, CDR2 YYNGEE. CDR3 size: 15 residues. Between the trimmed V and J ends, which lost 2 bases and 4 bases, there was a span of 12 bases. CDR3 region: CASSVFRGRTGELFF. CDR3 nucleotides: TGTGCCAGCAGCGTGTTCCGGGGGCGCACCGGGGAGCTGTTTTTT.

V usage is TRBV20-1 and J usage is TRBJ1-2; TRBD1 is a possible D gene (6 bases). The length of the CDR3 is 15 residues. The germline V gene encodes CDR1 DFQATT and CDR2 SNEGSKA (reference sequence). V dropped 1 base and J dropped 5 bases, with 17 bases sitting between them. The CDR3 sequence: CSARAVGGGLYGYTF. The CDR3 DNA is TGCAGTGCTAGAGCCGTCGGCGGGGGGCTTTATGGCTACACCTTC.

This clonotype was detected ten times or more. J is TRBJ1-6 and V is TRBV7-2; D is possibly TRBD1 (6 bases). The V gene lost 2 bases and the J gene lost 9 bases, with 11 bases spanning the gap. The CDR3 totals 14 residues. Germline V CDR1 and CDR2: SGHTA, FQGNSA. CDR3: CASSLRRGRSPLHF. CDR3 DNA sequence: TGTGCCAGCAGCTTAAGGCGGGGGCGTTCACCCCTCCACTTT. The full variable domain, with the rest looked up from reference TRBV7-2 and TRBJ1-6, is GAGVSQSPSNKVTEKGKDVELRCDPISGHTALYWYRQSLGQGLEFLIYFQGNSAPDKSGLPSDRFSAERTGGSVSTLTIQRTQQEDSAVYLCASSLRRGRSPLHFGNGTRLTVT.

As for this clonotype: It is unclear where the CDR3 begins or ends on the DNA, so no DNA is shown, and the CDR3 is as TCRdb lists it. This chain joins TRBV10-3 and TRBJ1-4; the D call TRBD1 from the table was never checked on the DNA. The CDR3 is 22 residues long, counting both termini. The germline V gene has CDR1 ENHRY and CDR2 SYGVKD. The CDR3 is CAISELAYEQYFGPGEREKLFF.

The genes are TRBV7-2 and TRBJ2-7, with D uncertain. The V and J ends lost 1 base and 1 base respectively, with 11 bases between them. CDR3 length: 15 residues. Germline-derived CDR1 and CDR2 are SGHTA and FQGNSA. CDR3 protein: CASSLVLATSYEQYF. CDR3 DNA: TGTGCCAGCAGCTTAGTATTGGCGACATCCTACGAGCAGTACTTC.

V gene TRBV10-3 combines with J gene TRBJ2-5; maybe TRBD1 (5 bases). Germline CDR1 ENHRY, CDR2 SYGVKD. The CDR3 runs 13 residues. V lost 4 bases and J 5 bases, leaving 11 bases between the germline ends. This CDR3 reads CAISGQGSETQYF. The CDR3 DNA reads as TGTGCCATCAGTGGGCAGGGATCGGAGACCCAGTACTTC.

In this sample, this clonotype turned up a few times. The genes are TRBV7-2 and TRBJ2-7, with 8 bases lining up with TRBD1. The J segment lost 4 bases and the V segment lost 5 bases, leaving 10 bases of the junction unmatched. In germline, CDR1 is SGHTA, CDR2 FQGNSA. The CDR3 consists of 15 residues. The CDR3 sequence: CASSIAAGQGYEQYF. In DNA, the CDR3 is TGTGCCAGCAGCATTGCTGCAGGACAGGGATACGAGCAGTACTTC.

This chain joins TRBV29-1 and TRBJ1-2; D unclear. Germline V gene lookup returns CDR1 SQVTM and CDR2 ANQGSEA. The V gene lost 8 bases and the J gene lost 6 bases, with 10 bases spanning the gap. This CDR3 is 10 amino acids long. CDR3 in DNA: TGCAGCTTAAGAGGCGATGGCTACACCTTC. It is translated as CSLRGDGYTF.

In the case of this clonotype: No conserved phenylalanine or tryptophan is present at the end of the CDR3, so a read error is the likely explanation. Because the CDR3's place on the DNA is in doubt, the DNA is left out and the CDR3 is given as listed by TCRdb. The chain combines TRBV29-1 with TRBJ1-1. Germline loops: CDR1 SQVTM, CDR2 ANQGSEA. Both ends counted, the CDR3 spans 11 residues. The chain's CDR3 is CSVDRSEGANY.

This clonotype occurred many times. The chain has TRBV2 and TRBJ1-2, with 7 bases matching TRBD1. J was trimmed by 6 bases and V by 8 bases; bases with no gene match: 12. Germline V gene sequence: CDR1 SNHLY, CDR2 FYNNEI. This CDR3 has 14 amino acids. This CDR3 is CASPKTRTGNGYTF. In DNA form, the CDR3 reads TGTGCCAGCCCGAAGACCCGGACAGGCAATGGCTACACCTTC.

The chain links TRBV2 to TRBJ1-4; D is perhaps TRBD1 (6 bases). Between the trimmed V and J ends, which lost 4 bases and 4 bases, there was a span of 10 bases. Per germline, CDR1 SNHLY and CDR2 FYNNEI. The CDR3 totals 14 residues. In DNA, the CDR3 is TGTGCCAGCAGTGGTCCGGACAGTAATGAAAAACTGTTTTTT. Protein product: CASSGPDSNEKLFF.

The table lists this clonotype with a count of one. V and J are TRBV5-1 and TRBJ1-2; D not certain. Germline V gene lookup returns CDR1 SGHRS and CDR2 YFSETQ. The CDR3 has 15 amino acids. Trimming removed 1 base from V and 3 bases from J, with 13 bases in between. DNA for the CDR3: TGCGCCAGCAGCTTGTCCGGGGTTGCTGACTATGGCTACACCTTC. Translation: CASSLSGVADYGYTF.

The genes are TRBV24-1 and TRBJ1-5; D not certain. CDR1 and CDR2 from the germline V gene are KGHDR and SFDVKD. V gave up 5 bases and J gave up 10 bases, with 14 bases separating them. CDR3 length: 13 residues. This CDR3 is CATSVGPDGPQHF. In DNA form, the CDR3 reads TGTGCCACCAGTGTAGGGCCGGATGGACCCCAGCATTTT.

The chain combines TRBV25-1 with TRBJ1-2; D not certain. Germline V gene lookup returns CDR1 MGHDK and CDR2 SYGVNS. V lost 1 base to trimming and J lost 3 bases, with 12 bases between them. CDR3 length: 15 residues. Here the CDR3 DNA reads TGTGCCAGCAGTGAATTTCGGGTGCGTGACTATGGCTACACCTTC. Translating gives CASSEFRVRDYGYTF.

The chain recombines TRBV7-2 with TRBJ2-7; D perhaps matches TRBD2 (5 bases). The CDR3 is made up of 13 amino acids. CDR1 is SGHTA and CDR2 is FQGNSA in the germline V gene. Trimming removed 5 bases from V and 3 bases from J, with 11 bases in between. Written as DNA, the CDR3 is TGTGCCAGCAGCCCCTGGGCGGGCTACGAGCAGTACTTC. This gives the protein CASSPWAGYEQYF.

This clonotype was observed at least ten times. CDR3 residues: CATSDPGRAGNTIYF. In DNA form, the CDR3 reads TGTGCCACCAGTGACCCGGGACGAGCTGGAAACACCATATATTTT. The V gene is TRBV24-1, the J gene TRBJ1-3; D is perhaps TRBD1 (5 bases). This CDR3 comprises 15 residues. V lost 4 bases, J lost 2 bases, and 11 bases lay in between. Looked up from germline, CDR1 is KGHDR and CDR2 is SFDVKD.

There are many counts of this clonotype. This chain joins TRBV7-2 and TRBJ2-5; 10 bases agree with TRBD2. Per the germline V gene, CDR1 is SGHTA and CDR2 is FQGNSA. Trimming removed 8 bases from V and 4 bases from J; junction bases left unmatched: 10. The CDR3 loop spans 15 amino acids. CDR3 loop: CASRASSGRSETQYF. In DNA, the CDR3 is TGTGCCAGCCGCGCCTCTAGCGGGAGATCAGAGACCCAGTACTTC.